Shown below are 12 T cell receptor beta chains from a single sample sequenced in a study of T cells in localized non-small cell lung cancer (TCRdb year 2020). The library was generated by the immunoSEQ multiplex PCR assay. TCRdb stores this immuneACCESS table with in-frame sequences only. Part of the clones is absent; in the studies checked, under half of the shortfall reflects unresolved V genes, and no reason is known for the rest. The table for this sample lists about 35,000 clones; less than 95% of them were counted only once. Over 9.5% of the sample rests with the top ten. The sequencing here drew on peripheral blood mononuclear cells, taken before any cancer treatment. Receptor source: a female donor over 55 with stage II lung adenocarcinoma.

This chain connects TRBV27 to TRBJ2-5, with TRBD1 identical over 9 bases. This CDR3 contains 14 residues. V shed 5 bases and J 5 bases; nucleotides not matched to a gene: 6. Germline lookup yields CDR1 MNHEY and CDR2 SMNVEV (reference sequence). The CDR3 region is CASSPRDRVETQYF. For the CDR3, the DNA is TGTGCCAGCAGTCCCCGGGACAGGGTCGAGACCCAGTACTTC.

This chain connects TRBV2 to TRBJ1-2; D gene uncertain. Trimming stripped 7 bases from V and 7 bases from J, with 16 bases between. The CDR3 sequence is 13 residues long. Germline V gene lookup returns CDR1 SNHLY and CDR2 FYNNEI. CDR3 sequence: CASMMTGNGGYTF. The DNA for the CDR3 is TGTGCCAGCATGATGACTGGAAACGGTGGCTACACCTTC.

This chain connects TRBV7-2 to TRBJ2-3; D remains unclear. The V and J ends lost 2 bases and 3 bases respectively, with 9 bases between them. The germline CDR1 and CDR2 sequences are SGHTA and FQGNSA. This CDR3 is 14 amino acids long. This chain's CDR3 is CASSLSGVTDTQYF. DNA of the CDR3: TGTGCCAGCAGCTTAAGTGGGGTGACAGATACGCAGTATTTT.

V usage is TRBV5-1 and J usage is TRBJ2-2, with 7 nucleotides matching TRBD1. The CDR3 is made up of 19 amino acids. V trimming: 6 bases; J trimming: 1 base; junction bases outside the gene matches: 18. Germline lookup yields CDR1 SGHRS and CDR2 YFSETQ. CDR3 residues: CASTPGQLATRGNTGELFF. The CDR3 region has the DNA TGCGCCAGCACCCCGGGACAGTTGGCGACAAGAGGGAACACCGGGGAGCTGTTTTTT.

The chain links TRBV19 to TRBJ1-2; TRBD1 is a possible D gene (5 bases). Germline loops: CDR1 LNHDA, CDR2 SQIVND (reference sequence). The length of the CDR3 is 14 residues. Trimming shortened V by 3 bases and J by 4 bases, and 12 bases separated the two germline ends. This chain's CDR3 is CASSMQGFVYGYTF. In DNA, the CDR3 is TGTGCCAGTAGTATGCAGGGTTTCGTCTATGGCTACACCTTC.

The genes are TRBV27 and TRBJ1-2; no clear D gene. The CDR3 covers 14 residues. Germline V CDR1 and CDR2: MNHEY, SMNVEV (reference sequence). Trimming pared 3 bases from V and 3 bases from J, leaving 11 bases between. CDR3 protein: CASSLSGRDYGYTF. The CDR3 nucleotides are TGTGCCAGCAGTTTGAGCGGGCGCGACTATGGCTACACCTTC.

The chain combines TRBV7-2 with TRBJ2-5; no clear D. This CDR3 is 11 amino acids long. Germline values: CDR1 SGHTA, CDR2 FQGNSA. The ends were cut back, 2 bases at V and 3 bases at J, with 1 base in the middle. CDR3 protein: CASSLKETQYF. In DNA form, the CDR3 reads TGTGCCAGCAGCTTAAAAGAGACCCAGTACTTC.

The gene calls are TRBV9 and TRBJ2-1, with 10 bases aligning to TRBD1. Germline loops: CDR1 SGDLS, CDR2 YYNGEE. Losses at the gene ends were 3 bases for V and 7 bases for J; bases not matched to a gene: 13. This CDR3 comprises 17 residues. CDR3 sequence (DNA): TGTGCCAGCAGCGAGTGGGACAGGGGTATTTCCGTTAATGAGCAGTTCTTC. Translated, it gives CASSEWDRGISVNEQFF.

CDR3 sequence reads: CASSWMVGDGGQPQHF. The CDR3 region has the DNA TGTGCCAGCAGTTGGATGGTGGGGGATGGTGGTCAGCCCCAGCATTTT. The J gene is TRBJ1-5, the V gene TRBV28; a possible D gene is TRBD1 (5 bases). Germline assignment: CDR1 MDHEN and CDR2 SYDVKM. This CDR3 comprises 16 residues. Deletions cut 4 bases from V and 6 bases from J, with 19 bases between.

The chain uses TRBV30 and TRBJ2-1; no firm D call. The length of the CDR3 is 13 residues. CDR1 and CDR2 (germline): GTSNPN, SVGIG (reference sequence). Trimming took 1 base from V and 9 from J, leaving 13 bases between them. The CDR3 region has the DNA TGTGCCTGGAGTGGGCTATTGTGGTCTGAGCAGTTCTTC. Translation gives CAWSGLLWSEQFF.

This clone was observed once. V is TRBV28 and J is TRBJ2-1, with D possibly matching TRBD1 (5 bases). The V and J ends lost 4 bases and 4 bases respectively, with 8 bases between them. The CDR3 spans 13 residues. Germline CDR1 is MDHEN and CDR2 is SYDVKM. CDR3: CASSSRQYNEQFF. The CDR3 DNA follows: TGTGCCAGCAGTTCACGACAGTACAATGAGCAGTTCTTC.

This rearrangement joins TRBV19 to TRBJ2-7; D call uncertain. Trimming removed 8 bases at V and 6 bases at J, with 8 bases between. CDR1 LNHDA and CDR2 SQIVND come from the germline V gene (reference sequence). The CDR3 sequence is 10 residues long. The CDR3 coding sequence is TGTGCCAGTGGGCTTACCGAGCAGTACTTC. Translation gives CASGLTEQYF.